This T cell receptor (beta chain) is from a study of cytomegalovirus exposure and HLA in healthy donors. Looking at the study overall: Later analysis reported that the 110 or so validation repertoires shared the platform of the roughly 670 first-cohort repertoires. Study-level results: According to a later analysis, TCR clusters from the first cohort tended to co-occur in the 120 or so validation repertoires. Investigators reported more than 150 TCR beta chains as tied to cytomegalovirus.

The donors were members of the validation cohort comprising over 100 subjects, separate from the approximately 670-subject first cohort. Trimming cost V 10 bases and J 6 bases, with 12 bases left between them. The CDR3 totals 11 residues. CDR1 and CDR2 (germline): ENHRY, SYGVKD. The repertoire was sequenced with immunoSEQ multiplex PCR; TCRdb's copy has only in-frame clones and lacks some. This repertoire shows more than 120,000 clones, more than 75% found once; its top ten account for roughly 10%. Note on this clone: No antigen is known for it.

The TCR was taken from a man aged 18 to 30 in good health and CMV-seropositive. The chain is built from TRBV10-3 and TRBJ1-1; tentatively, D is TRBD1 (6 bases). Sequenced input: PBMCs. In DNA, the CDR3 is TGTGCCACTATAGGGGGGGCTGAAGCTTTCTTT. Translation: CATIGGAEAFF.